This TCR beta chain stems from a study of blood T cell repertoires in COVID-19. About the research overall: COVID-19 samples collected from the United States, Italy and Spain covered acute and convalescent phases. The analysed material was cDNA or gDNA that came from T cells, B-cell-depleted T cells, or PBMCs.

As originally analysed: Amplification with reference gene primers provided the estimates of nucleated cell counts. Assay: immunoSEQ multiplex PCR; the TCRdb copy retains only in-frame clones and omits some. V, J and clone size were drawn from that table, and D and trimming were deduced from the DNA. The sample has under 40,000 clones; approximately 90% are singletons. This CDR3 is built from 16 residues. Germline loops: CDR1 LNHDA, CDR2 SQIVND (reference sequence). Trimming left V 3 bases short and J 6 bases short, with 20 bases between. The sample was peripheral blood. The genes are TRBV19 and TRBJ1-1; D may be TRBD1 (6 bases). This receptor was identified in a man aged 65 to 79 with active COVID-19. The CDR3 DNA follows: TGTGCCAGTAGTATTCGTAGGCACCTGAAGGGGGCTGAAGCTTTCTTT. Its protein product is CASSIRRHLKGAEAFF.